The 14 T cell receptor beta chains below were found in one sample sequenced in a study of shared clonotypes between healthy human individuals. Method: immunoSEQ multiplex PCR; TCRdb's copy keeps in-frame clones and lacks some. The data contain roughly 500,000 clones, 60% to 85% of them singletons. The sample comprised PBMCs. The source is a woman aged 40 to 55 in good health. Some clones in this sample may be carry-over from other donors' samples.

This clone was recorded a few times. The chain carries TRBV7-2 and TRBJ2-3; D unclear. V shed 5 bases and J shed 2 bases, with 11 bases lying between them. In germline, CDR1 is SGHTA, CDR2 FQGNSA. The CDR3 has 14 amino acids. The CDR3 is CASSVRHVTDTQYF. CDR3 coding DNA: TGTGCCAGCAGCGTTCGACACGTCACAGATACGCAGTATTTT.

The chain uses TRBV2 and TRBJ1-3; perhaps TRBD1 as D (5 bases). Trimming took off 6 bases at V and 2 bases at J, with 11 bases between the two ends. The germline gives CDR1 SNHLY, CDR2 FYNNEI. CDR3 length: 14 amino acids. The CDR3 region has the DNA TGTGCCAGCAGAGTGGACAAGGCTGGAAACACCATATATTTT. Its protein is CASRVDKAGNTIYF.

This clone was observed a few times. The rearrangement joins TRBV7-1 to TRBJ2-5; D gene unclear. TRBJ2-7 explains the end of the DNA better; the J call may be wrong. TRBV7-1 is given ORF status, its function remaining uncertain. CDR3 length equals 15 residues. In nucleotides, the CDR3 is TGTGCCAGCAGTTTCCTCCGCTACTCACCCTACGAGCAGTACTTC. It specifies CASSFLRYSPYEQYF.

The chain links TRBV2 to TRBJ2-7; 8 nucleotides agree with TRBD2. V gave up 8 bases and J gave up 3 bases; unmatched junction bases: 6. The CDR3 covers 13 residues. Germline loops: CDR1 SNHLY, CDR2 FYNNEI. Here the CDR3 DNA reads TGTGCCAGCGACTCTGGGACTAGCTACGAGCAGTACTTC. Translated: CASDSGTSYEQYF.

The genes are TRBV28 and TRBJ2-1, with 15 bases identical to TRBD2. V shed 1 base and J 15 bases; nucleotides not matched to a gene: 13. The CDR3 covers 17 residues. CDR1 and CDR2 from the germline V gene are MDHEN and SYDVKM. The CDR3 sequence is CASSLSPGTSGRFEGFF. CDR3 coding DNA: TGTGCCAGCAGTTTATCCCCCGGGACTAGCGGGAGGTTTGAAGGGTTCTTC.

This clone has just one count. This chain links TRBV28 with TRBJ2-7; weak D call: TRBD1 (6 bases). The CDR3 has 14 amino acids. Germline loops: CDR1 MDHEN, CDR2 SYDVKM. Trimming left V 5 bases short and J 1 base short, with 12 bases between. Here the CDR3 reads CASSPLGQSYEQYF. In nucleotides, the CDR3 is TGTGCCAGCAGTCCCCTCGGACAGTCCTACGAGCAGTACTTC.

The rearrangement joins TRBV6-5 to TRBJ2-2, with D unresolved. The germline V and J ends were trimmed by 4 bases and 9 bases, with 12 bases remaining between them. The CDR3 sequence is 13 residues long. Germline CDR1 and CDR2: MNHEY and SVGAGI. The CDR3 DNA is TGTGCCAGCAGTTGGAATAGCCGCAGGGAGCTGTTTTTT. Its translation is CASSWNSRRELFF.

The chain carries TRBV7-9 and TRBJ2-1; no clear D gene. Germline CDR1 reads SEHNR; CDR2 reads FQNEAQ (reference sequence). V dropped 1 base and J dropped 9 bases, with 4 bases sitting between them. The CDR3 runs 11 residues. The chain's CDR3 is CASSLGGEQFF. The CDR3 bases are TGTGCCAGCAGCTTAGGGGGTGAGCAGTTCTTC.

The chain has TRBV18 and TRBJ2-7; no clear D gene. Germline lookup yields CDR1 KGHSH and CDR2 LQKENI. V shed 3 bases and J shed 0 bases, with 9 bases lying between them. The CDR3 is 14 amino acids. This CDR3 reads CASSPPYSSYEQYF. CDR3 sequence (DNA): TGTGCCAGCTCACCCCCGTACAGCTCCTACGAGCAGTACTTC.

The chain recombines TRBV28 with TRBJ1-1; D gene uncertain. The CDR3 spans 14 residues. CDR1 MDHEN and CDR2 SYDVKM come from the germline V gene. V dropped 1 base and J dropped 1 base, with 7 bases sitting between them. CDR3 in DNA: TGTGCCAGCAGTTTATCTTACAGGAACACTGAAGCTTTCTTT. This translates into CASSLSYRNTEAFF.

V is TRBV27 and J is TRBJ1-1; TRBD1 aligns across 9 bases. CDR1 and CDR2 from the germline V gene are MNHEY and SMNVEV (reference sequence). The CDR3 is made up of 14 amino acids. Trimming cost V 6 bases and J 4 bases; bases outside gene matches: 6. CDR3 sequence: CASSRPGQGTEAFF. CDR3 coding DNA: TGTGCCAGCAGCAGACCGGGACAGGGCACTGAAGCTTTCTTT.

This clone was counted ten times or more. The chain joins TRBV7-9 to TRBJ2-1; TRBD1 aligns across 10 bases. The CDR3 consists of 16 residues. Germline values: CDR1 SEHNR, CDR2 FQNEAQ (reference sequence). V gave up 5 bases and J gave up 9 bases; unmatched junction bases: 13. CDR3 protein: CASSPGPGTGVFEQFF. The CDR3 DNA follows: TGTGCCAGCAGCCCGGGGCCCGGGACAGGGGTGTTTGAGCAGTTCTTC.

V and J are TRBV5-4 and TRBJ2-1, with 15 bases fitting TRBD2. CDR1 and CDR2 (germline): SGHNT, YYREEE (reference sequence). This CDR3 spans 15 amino acids. V lost 4 bases, J lost 7 bases, and 3 bases stayed unmatched. The DNA of the CDR3 is TGTGCCAGCAGCACTGGGACTAGCGGGAGGAATGAGCAGTTCTTC. This gives the protein CASSTGTSGRNEQFF.

The chain couples TRBV28 to TRBJ1-4, with D tentatively TRBD1 (5 bases). Germline values: CDR1 MDHEN, CDR2 SYDVKM. V was clipped by 5 bases and J by 0 bases, with 13 bases between them. The CDR3 loop spans 16 amino acids. CDR3 in amino acids: CASSPRGGATNEKLFF. Written as DNA, the CDR3 is TGTGCCAGCAGTCCCCGGGGCGGGGCAACTAATGAAAAACTGTTTTTT. The entire variable domain, with the rest obtained from reference TRBV28 and TRBJ1-4, is as follows: DVKVTQSSRYLVKRTGEKVFLECVQDMDHENMFWYRQDPGLGLRLIYFSYDVKMKEKGDIPEGYSVSREKKERFSLILESASTNQTSMYLCASSPRGGATNEKLFFGSGTQLSVL.